Sequencing of this T cell receptor (beta chain) was carried out in a study of CD8+ T cells in alopecia areata. There are 15 residues in the CDR3. Deletions cut 2 bases from V and 2 bases from J, with 12 bases between. Per germline, CDR1 PRHDT and CDR2 FYEKMQ (reference sequence). Extracted RNA was reverse transcribed into cDNA, the sequencing template. Assay: immunoSEQ multiplex PCR; the TCRdb copy retains only in-frame clones and omits some. The data hold about 110,000 clones, with over 55% observed a single time. The chain combines TRBV13 with TRBJ2-5, with D possibly being TRBD1 (6 bases). The origin of this receptor is a human donor with alopecia areata. Sequencing was done on a sample of NKG2D-low CD8+ T cells sorted from blood. For the CDR3, the DNA is TGTGCCAGCAGCTTACGAGGGACATCGCAAGAGACCCAGTACTTC. Its protein is CASSLRGTSQETQYF.